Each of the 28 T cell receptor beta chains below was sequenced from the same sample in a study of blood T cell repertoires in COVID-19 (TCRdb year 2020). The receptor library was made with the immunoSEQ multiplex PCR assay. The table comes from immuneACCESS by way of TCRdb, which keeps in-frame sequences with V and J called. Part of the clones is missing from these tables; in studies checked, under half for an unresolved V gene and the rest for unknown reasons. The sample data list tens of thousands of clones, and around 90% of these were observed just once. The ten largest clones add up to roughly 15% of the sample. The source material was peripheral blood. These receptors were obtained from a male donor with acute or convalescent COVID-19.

CDR3 protein: CASSQARSRAFFNNEKLFF. The CDR3 DNA follows: TGTGCCAGCAGCCAAGCCAGGTCCAGGGCCTTTTTTAATAATGAAAAACTGTTTTTT. The chain has TRBV3-1 (or the pseudogene TRBV3-2) and TRBJ1-4; weak D call: TRBD1 (5 bases). The V gene's germline CDR1 is LGHDT and CDR2 YNNKEL (reference sequence). The CDR3 consists of 19 residues. With 1 base removed from V and 4 bases from J, the gap between germline ends came to 22 bases.

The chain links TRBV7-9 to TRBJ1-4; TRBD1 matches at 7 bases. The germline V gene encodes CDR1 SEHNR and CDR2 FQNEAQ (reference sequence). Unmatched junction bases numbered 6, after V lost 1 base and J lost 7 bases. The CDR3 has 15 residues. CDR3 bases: TGTGCCAGCAGCTTAGGACAGGGCCTGGGTGAAAAACTGTTTTTT. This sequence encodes CASSLGQGLGEKLFF. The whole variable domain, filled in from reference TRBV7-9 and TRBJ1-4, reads DTGVSQNPRHKITKRGQNVTFRCDPISEHNRLYWYRQTLGQGPEFLTYFQNEAQLEKSRLLSDRFSAERPKGSFSTLEIQRTEQGDSAMYLCASSLGQGLGEKLFFGSGTQLSVL.

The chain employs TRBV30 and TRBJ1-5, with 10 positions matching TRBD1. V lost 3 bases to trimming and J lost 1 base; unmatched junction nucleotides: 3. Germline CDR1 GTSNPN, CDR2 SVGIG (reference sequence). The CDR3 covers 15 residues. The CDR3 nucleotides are TGTGCCTGGAGCGCGGGACAGGGGAGCAATCAGCCCCAGCATTTT. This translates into CAWSAGQGSNQPQHF.

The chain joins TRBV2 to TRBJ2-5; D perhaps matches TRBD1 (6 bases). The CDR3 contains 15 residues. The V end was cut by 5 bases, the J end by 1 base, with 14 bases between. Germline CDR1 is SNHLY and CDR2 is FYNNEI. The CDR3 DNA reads TGTGCCAGCAGTCAGTCAGGACAGTCCCAAGAGACCCAGTACTTC. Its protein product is CASSQSGQSQETQYF.

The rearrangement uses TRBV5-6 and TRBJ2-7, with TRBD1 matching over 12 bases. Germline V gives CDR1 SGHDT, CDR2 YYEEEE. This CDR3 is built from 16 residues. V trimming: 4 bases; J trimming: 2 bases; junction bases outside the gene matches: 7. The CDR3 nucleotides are TGTGCCAGCAGCGGCCGGGACAGGGGGCGCCCCTACGAGCAGTACTTC. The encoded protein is CASSGRDRGRPYEQYF.

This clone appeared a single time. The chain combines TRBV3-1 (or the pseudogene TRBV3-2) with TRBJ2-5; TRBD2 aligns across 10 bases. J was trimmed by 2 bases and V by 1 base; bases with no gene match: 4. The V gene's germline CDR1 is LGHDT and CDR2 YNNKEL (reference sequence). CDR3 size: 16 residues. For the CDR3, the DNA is TGTGCCAGCAGCCAAGTTGCTAGCGGGGGACAAGAGACCCAGTACTTC. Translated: CASSQVASGGQETQYF.

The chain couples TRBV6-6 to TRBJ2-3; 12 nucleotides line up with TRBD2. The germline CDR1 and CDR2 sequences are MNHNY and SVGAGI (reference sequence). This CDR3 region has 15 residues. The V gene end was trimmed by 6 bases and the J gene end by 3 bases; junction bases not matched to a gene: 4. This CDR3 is CASSLGLAGTDTQYF. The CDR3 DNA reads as TGTGCCAGCAGCCTCGGACTAGCGGGAACAGATACGCAGTATTTT.

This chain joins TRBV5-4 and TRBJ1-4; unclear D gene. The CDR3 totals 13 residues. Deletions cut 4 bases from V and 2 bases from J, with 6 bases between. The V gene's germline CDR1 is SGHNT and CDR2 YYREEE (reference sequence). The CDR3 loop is CASSEATNEKLFF. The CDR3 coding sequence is TGTGCCAGCAGCGAGGCCACTAATGAAAAACTGTTTTTT.

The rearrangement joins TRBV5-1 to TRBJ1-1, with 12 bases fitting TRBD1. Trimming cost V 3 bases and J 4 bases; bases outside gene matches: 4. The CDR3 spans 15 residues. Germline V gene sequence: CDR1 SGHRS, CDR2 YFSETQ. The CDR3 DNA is TGCGCCAGCAGCTCCAAGGGACAGGGGGCCACTGAAGCTTTCTTT. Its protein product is CASSSKGQGATEAFF.

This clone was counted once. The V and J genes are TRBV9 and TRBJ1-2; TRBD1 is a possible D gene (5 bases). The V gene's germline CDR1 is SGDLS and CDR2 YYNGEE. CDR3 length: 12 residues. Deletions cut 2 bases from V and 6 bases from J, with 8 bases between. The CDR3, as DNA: TGTGCCAGCAGCGTGGGAGGGGATGGCTACACCTTC. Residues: CASSVGGDGYTF.

The CDR3 DNA reads as TGTGCCACCAGCAGCTCCCGCGGGACAGCTAATGAAAAACTGTTTTTT. Encoded protein: CATSSSRGTANEKLFF. The chain joins TRBV15 to TRBJ1-4; TRBD1 matches at 7 bases. This CDR3 is built from 16 residues. Germline CDR1 and CDR2: LNHNV and YYDKDF (reference sequence). J was trimmed by 3 bases and V by 3 bases; bases with no gene match: 7.

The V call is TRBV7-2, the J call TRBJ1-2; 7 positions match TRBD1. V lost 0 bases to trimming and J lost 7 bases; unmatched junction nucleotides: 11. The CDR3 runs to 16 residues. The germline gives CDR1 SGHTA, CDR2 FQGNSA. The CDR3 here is CASSLAPGTGAAGYTF. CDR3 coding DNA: TGTGCCAGCAGCTTAGCTCCGGGAACAGGGGCTGCTGGCTACACCTTC.

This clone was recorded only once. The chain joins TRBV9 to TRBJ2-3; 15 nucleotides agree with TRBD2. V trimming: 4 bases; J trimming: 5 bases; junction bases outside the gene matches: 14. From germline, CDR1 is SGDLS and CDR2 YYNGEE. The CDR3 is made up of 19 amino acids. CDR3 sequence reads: CASSTEPGLAGGRRDTQYF. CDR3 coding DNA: TGTGCCAGCAGCACCGAGCCGGGACTAGCGGGGGGTCGAAGAGATACGCAGTATTTT.

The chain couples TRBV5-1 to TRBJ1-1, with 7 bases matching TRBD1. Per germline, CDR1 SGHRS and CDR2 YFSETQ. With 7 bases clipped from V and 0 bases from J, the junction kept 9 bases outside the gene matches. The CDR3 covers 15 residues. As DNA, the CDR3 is TGCGCCAGCGGTACAGGGGCCGGGGTGAACACTGAAGCTTTCTTT. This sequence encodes CASGTGAGVNTEAFF.

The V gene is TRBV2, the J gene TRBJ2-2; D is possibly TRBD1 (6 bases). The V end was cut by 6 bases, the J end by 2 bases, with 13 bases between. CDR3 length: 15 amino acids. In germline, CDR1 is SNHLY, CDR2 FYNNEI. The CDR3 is CASRPDRTNTGELFF. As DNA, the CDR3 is TGTGCCAGCAGACCCGACAGGACAAACACCGGGGAGCTGTTTTTT.

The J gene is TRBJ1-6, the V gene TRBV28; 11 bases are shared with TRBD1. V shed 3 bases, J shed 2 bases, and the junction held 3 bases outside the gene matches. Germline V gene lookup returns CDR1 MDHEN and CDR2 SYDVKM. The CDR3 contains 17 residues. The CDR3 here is CASSFGQGATYNSPLHF. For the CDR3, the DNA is TGTGCCAGCAGTTTCGGACAGGGGGCAACCTATAATTCACCCCTCCACTTT.

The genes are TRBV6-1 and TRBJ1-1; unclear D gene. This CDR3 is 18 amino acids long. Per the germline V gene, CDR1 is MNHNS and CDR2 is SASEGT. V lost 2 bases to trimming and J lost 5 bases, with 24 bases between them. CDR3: CASSERSAGIGSGTEAFF. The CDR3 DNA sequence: TGTGCCAGCAGTGAAAGGTCCGCCGGAATCGGTTCGGGGACTGAAGCTTTCTTT.

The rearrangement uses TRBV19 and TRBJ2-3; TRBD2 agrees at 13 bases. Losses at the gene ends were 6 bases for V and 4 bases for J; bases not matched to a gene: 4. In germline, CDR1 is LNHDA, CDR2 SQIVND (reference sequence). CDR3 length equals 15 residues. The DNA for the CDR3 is TGTGCCAGTAGCAGGACTAGCGGGGGACCAGATACGCAGTATTTT. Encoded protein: CASSRTSGGPDTQYF.

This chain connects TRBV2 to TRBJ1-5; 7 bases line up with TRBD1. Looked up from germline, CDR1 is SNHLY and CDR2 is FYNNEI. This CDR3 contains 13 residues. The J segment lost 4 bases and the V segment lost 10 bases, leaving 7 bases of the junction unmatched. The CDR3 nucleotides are TGTGCCACCCAGACAGGGACGAATCAGCCCCAGCATTTT. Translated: CATQTGTNQPQHF.

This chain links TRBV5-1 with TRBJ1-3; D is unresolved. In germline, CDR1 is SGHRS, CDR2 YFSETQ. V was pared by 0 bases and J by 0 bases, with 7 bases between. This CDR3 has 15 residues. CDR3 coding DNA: TGCGCCAGCAGCTTGGCCCCAGACTCTGGAAACACCATATATTTT. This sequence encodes CASSLAPDSGNTIYF.

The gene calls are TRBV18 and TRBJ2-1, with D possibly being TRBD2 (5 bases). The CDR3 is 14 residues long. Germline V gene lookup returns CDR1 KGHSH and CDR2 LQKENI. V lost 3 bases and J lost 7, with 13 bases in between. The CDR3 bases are TGTGCCAGCTCACCTCAGGTTACTAGGAATGAGCAGTTCTTC. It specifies CASSPQVTRNEQFF. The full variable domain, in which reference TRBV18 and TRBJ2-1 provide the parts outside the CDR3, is NAGVMQNPRHLVRRRGQEARLRCSPMKGHSHVYWYRQLPEEGLKFMVYLQKENIIDESGMPKERFSAEFPKEGPSILRIQQVVRGDSAAYFCASSPQVTRNEQFFGPGTRLTVL.

In DNA, the CDR3 is TGTGCCAGCAACCCTACTAGGCGCTCCTACGAGCAGTACTTC. This encodes CASNPTRRSYEQYF. The V and J genes are TRBV6-5 and TRBJ2-7; TRBD2 might be the D (5 bases). The germline V and J ends were trimmed by 7 bases and 0 bases, with 13 bases remaining between them. Germline loops: CDR1 MNHEY, CDR2 SVGAGI. There are 14 residues in the CDR3.

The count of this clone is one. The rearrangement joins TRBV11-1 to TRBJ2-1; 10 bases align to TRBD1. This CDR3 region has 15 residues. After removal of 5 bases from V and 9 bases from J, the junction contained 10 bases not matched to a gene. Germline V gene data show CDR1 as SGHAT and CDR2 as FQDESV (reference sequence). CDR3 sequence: CASSRDRGQRGEQFF. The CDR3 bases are TGTGCCAGCAGCCGAGACAGGGGGCAAAGGGGTGAGCAGTTCTTC.

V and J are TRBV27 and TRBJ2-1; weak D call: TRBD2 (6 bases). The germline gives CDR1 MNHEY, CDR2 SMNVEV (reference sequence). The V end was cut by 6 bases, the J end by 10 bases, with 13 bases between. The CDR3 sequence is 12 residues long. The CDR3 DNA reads TGTGCCAGCAGCACACTCGCGGGGGAGCAGTTCTTC. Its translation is CASSTLAGEQFF.

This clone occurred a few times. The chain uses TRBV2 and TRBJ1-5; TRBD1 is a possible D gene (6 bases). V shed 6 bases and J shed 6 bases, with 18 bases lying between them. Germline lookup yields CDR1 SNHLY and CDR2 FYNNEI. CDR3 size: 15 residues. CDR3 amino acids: CASRETGVLRQPQHF. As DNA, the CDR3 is TGTGCCAGCAGGGAGACAGGAGTCCTCCGTCAGCCCCAGCATTTT.

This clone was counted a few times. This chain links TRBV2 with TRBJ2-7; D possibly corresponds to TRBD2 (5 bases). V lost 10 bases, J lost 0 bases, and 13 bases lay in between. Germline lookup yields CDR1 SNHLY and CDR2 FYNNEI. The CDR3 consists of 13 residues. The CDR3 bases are TGTGCCACCTCAGGACTGGCCTCCTACGAGCAGTACTTC. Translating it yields CATSGLASYEQYF. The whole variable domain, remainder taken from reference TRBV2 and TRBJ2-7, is EPEVTQTPSHQVTQMGQEVILRCVPISNHLYFYWYRQILGQKVEFLVSFYNNEISEKSEIFDDQFSVERPDGSNFTLKIRSTKLEDSAMYFCATSGLASYEQYFGPGTRLTVT.

The chain's CDR3 is CAWGGTGSEKLFF. CDR3 nucleotides: TGTGCCTGGGGGGGGACAGGATCTGAAAAACTGTTTTTT. J is TRBJ1-4 and V is TRBV30, with 8 bases that match TRBD1. This CDR3 spans 13 amino acids. V gave up 5 bases and J gave up 7 bases; unmatched junction bases: 6. Germline CDR1 reads GTSNPN; CDR2 reads SVGIG (reference sequence).

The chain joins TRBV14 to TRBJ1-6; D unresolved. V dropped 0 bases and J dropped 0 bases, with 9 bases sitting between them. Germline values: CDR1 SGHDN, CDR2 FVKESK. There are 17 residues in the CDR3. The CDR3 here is CASSQDGLSSYNSPLHF. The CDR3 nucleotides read TGTGCCAGCAGCCAAGATGGACTGAGCTCCTATAATTCACCCCTCCACTTT.